This T cell receptor beta chain was recovered during a study of technical replicates of blood from a few donors. Libraries were prepared by immunoSEQ multiplex PCR; TCRdb keeps only in-frame clonotypes and omits some of them. The table includes over 70,000 clones, 90% detected once. Trimming shortened V by 0 bases and J by 3 bases, and 7 bases separated the two germline ends. Looked up from germline, CDR1 is SGHRS and CDR2 is YFSETQ. The CDR3 loop spans 13 amino acids. V and J are TRBV5-1 and TRBJ2-7, with D possibly matching TRBD1 (6 bases). Sequenced input: PBMCs. The sequence came from a human donor in good health. Some clones in this sample may be carry-over from other donors' samples. The CDR3 nucleotides read TGCGCCAGCAGCTTGGAGGACAGCTACGAGCAGTACTTC. Translation gives CASSLEDSYEQYF.